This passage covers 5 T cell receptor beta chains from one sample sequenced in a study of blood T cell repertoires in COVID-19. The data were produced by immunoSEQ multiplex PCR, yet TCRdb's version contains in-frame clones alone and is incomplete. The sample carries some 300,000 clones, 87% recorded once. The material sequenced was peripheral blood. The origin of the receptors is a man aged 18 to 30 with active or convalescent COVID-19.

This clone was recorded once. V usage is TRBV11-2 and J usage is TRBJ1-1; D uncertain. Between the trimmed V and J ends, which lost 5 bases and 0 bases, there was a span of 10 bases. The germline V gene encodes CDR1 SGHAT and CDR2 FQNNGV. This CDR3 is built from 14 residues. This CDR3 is CASSRSGLNTEAFF. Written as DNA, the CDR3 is TGTGCCAGCAGCCGATCGGGTCTGAACACTGAAGCTTTCTTT.

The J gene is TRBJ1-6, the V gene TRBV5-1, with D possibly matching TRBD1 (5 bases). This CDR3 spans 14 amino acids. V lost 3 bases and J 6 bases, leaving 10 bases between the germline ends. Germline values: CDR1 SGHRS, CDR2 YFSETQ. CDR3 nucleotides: TGCGCCAGCAGCTGGGACGGGAGTAATTCACCCCTCCACTTT. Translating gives CASSWDGSNSPLHF.

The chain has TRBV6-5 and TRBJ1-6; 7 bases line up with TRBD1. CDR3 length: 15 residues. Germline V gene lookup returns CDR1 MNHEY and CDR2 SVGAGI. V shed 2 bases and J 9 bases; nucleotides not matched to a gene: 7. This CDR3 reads CASSYVPGGVSPLHF. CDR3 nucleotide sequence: TGTGCCAGCAGTTACGTCCCAGGGGGTGTTTCACCCCTCCACTTT.

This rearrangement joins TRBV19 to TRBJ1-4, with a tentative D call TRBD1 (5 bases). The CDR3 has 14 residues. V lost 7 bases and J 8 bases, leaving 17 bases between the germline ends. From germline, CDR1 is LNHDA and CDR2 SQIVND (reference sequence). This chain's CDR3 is CASNNRGLGEKLFF. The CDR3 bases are TGTGCCAGTAACAATAGGGGCCTCGGGGAAAAACTGTTTTTT.

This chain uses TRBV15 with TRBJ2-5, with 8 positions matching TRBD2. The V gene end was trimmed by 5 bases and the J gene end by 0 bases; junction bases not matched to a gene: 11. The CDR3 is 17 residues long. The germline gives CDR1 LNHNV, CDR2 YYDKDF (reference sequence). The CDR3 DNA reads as TGTGCCACCAGCCCCCGGGGGGGGACACAGTACCAAGAGACCCAGTACTTC. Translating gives CATSPRGGTQYQETQYF.